These 15 T cell receptor beta chains originate from one sample sequenced in a study of blood T cells in healthy people across ages. Then a second PCR, running roughly 7 to 11 cycles, was carried out with a sample-barcoded 5' primer and a J-beta primer mix. TCRdb analysed the 5' RACE reads with MiXCR anew, one entry per CDR3 protein. The data contain some 890,000 distinct CDR3 sequences, just under 30% of them singletons. These records were also assigned to another study, of T cells of mothers and their children.

The sample comprised blood. The receptors come from a woman aged 40 to 50 in good health.

In this sample, this clonotype turned up many times. This sequence joins TRBV3-1 and TRBJ2-5; D is undetermined. There are 11 residues in the CDR3. Trimming removed 1 base from V and 7 bases from J, with 4 bases in between. Per the germline V gene, CDR1 is LGHDT and CDR2 is YNNKEL (reference sequence). CDR3 in amino acids: CASSQVVTQYF. DNA for the CDR3: TGTGCCAGCAGCCAAGTAGTGACCCAGTACTTC.

This clonotype showed up many times. This sequence joins TRBV5-6 and TRBJ2-7; 8 bases fit TRBD1. This CDR3 region has 14 residues. With V trimmed by 3 bases and J by 3 bases, 5 bases remained unmatched. Germline CDR1 is SGHDT and CDR2 is YYEEEE. CDR3 sequence: CASSSRDRSYEQYF. The CDR3 bases are TGTGCCAGCAGCTCCCGGGACAGGAGCTACGAGCAGTACTTC.

The genes are TRBV7-2 and TRBJ1-1; D call uncertain. CDR3 length equals 13 residues. Germline V gene data show CDR1 as SGHTA and CDR2 as FQGNSA. Trimming cost V 2 bases and J 2 bases, with 6 bases left between them. In DNA form, the CDR3 reads TGTGCCAGCAGCTTACCAAGCAACACTGAAGCTTTCTTT. The encoded protein is CASSLPSNTEAFF.

This clonotype was seen at least ten times. The gene calls are TRBV5-1 and TRBJ2-7; the D is unclear. The germline V gene has CDR1 SGHRS and CDR2 YFSETQ. CDR3 length: 13 amino acids. V lost 3 bases to trimming and J lost 3 bases, with 10 bases between them. This chain's CDR3 is CASSYQESYEQYF. The DNA of the CDR3 is TGCGCCAGCAGCTACCAGGAAAGCTACGAGCAGTACTTC.

This chain joins TRBV7-2 and TRBJ2-7, with TRBD1 as a possible D gene (5 bases). The CDR3 has 13 residues. V was clipped by 3 bases and J by 7 bases, with 13 bases between them. CDR1 SGHTA and CDR2 FQGNSA come from the germline V gene. The CDR3 is CASSLTGQGEQYF. The CDR3 bases are TGTGCCAGCAGCTTGACCGGCCAGGGTGAGCAGTACTTC.

The J gene is TRBJ1-5, the V gene TRBV12-3 or TRBV12-4; TRBD1 matches 8 bases. V shed 6 bases and J 7 bases; nucleotides not matched to a gene: 8. This CDR3 contains 14 residues. The CDR3 sequence: CASRTGQGGQPQHF. DNA for the CDR3: TGTGCCAGCAGGACAGGACAGGGTGGCCAGCCCCAGCATTTT.

This clonotype occurred many times. V is TRBV27 and J is TRBJ2-7, with 7 bases aligning to TRBD1. Germline V CDR1 and CDR2: MNHEY, SMNVEV (reference sequence). CDR3 length: 13 residues. Losses at the gene ends were 5 bases for V and 3 bases for J; bases not matched to a gene: 4. The CDR3 here is CASSHGQDYEQYF. The DNA for the CDR3 is TGTGCCAGCAGTCACGGACAGGACTACGAGCAGTACTTC.

Note on this clonotype: This may be a read error, as it is one base from a much larger clone. J is TRBJ2-7 and V is TRBV6-2 or TRBV6-3; 12 nucleotides match TRBD2. This CDR3 comprises 16 residues. Germline V gene data show CDR1 as MNHEY and CDR2 as SVGEGT. The trim removed 4 bases at V and 4 bases at J, leaving 8 bases unmatched. In nucleotides, the CDR3 is TGTGCCAGCAGTTTCGGACTAGCGGGGAACCGATACGAGCAGTACTTC. It yields the protein CASSFGLAGNRYEQYF.

This clonotype occurred a few times. The gene calls are TRBV14 and TRBJ1-1, with 11 bases that match TRBD1. CDR3 length equals 16 residues. Germline V lookup: CDR1 SGHDN, CDR2 FVKESK. V trimming: 3 bases; J trimming: 3 bases; junction bases outside the gene matches: 6. The CDR3 spells CASSQRPGQGDTEAFF. In DNA form, the CDR3 reads TGTGCCAGCAGCCAGCGCCCGGGACAGGGGGACACTGAAGCTTTCTTT.

The chain carries TRBV29-1 and TRBJ2-7, with 7 bases aligning to TRBD2. V dropped 6 bases and J dropped 0; count of bases not matched to a gene: 8. Germline values: CDR1 SQVTM, CDR2 ANQGSEA. The CDR3 is made up of 14 amino acids. The CDR3 sequence is CSVTTAGNSYEQYF. In DNA form, the CDR3 reads TGCAGCGTCACCACAGCGGGGAACTCCTACGAGCAGTACTTC.

V usage is TRBV27 and J usage is TRBJ2-3; D is unresolved. V was shortened by 1 base and J by 6 bases, with 8 bases between the two germline ends. The CDR3 contains 13 residues. Germline lookup yields CDR1 MNHEY and CDR2 SMNVEV (reference sequence). The CDR3 spells CASSLLTPDTQYF. The CDR3 nucleotides are TGTGCCAGCAGTTTATTGACACCGGATACGCAGTATTTT.

This clonotype was found many times. This sequence joins TRBV6-2 or TRBV6-3 and TRBJ2-1; 12 bases map to TRBD2. The germline V gene encodes CDR1 MNHEY and CDR2 SVGEGT. The CDR3 sequence is 15 residues long. Trimming cost V 8 bases and J 5 bases; bases outside gene matches: 7. The CDR3 region is CASSGGLAGNNEQFF. CDR3 nucleotide sequence: TGTGCCAGCTCCGGAGGACTAGCGGGAAACAATGAGCAGTTCTTC.

A note on this clonotype: No conserved phenylalanine or tryptophan ends this CDR3, so it is likely a read error. The rearrangement links TRBV12-3 or TRBV12-4 to TRBJ2-7; 8 bases fit TRBD2. The DNA end favors TRBJ2-5, so the J call may be wrong. The length of the CDR3 is 16 residues. The CDR3 sequence is CASNPPGVSGVETQYC. The CDR3 bases are TGTGCCAGCAATCCCCCTGGGGTTAGCGGGGTGGAGACCCAGTACTGC.

This chain links TRBV4-1 with TRBJ1-5; D perhaps matches TRBD1 (6 bases). The CDR3 is 17 amino acids. The V and J ends lost 1 base and 2 bases respectively, with 15 bases between them. The germline gives CDR1 MGHRA, CDR2 YSYEKL. The CDR3 loop reads CASSQGWSGVGNQPQHF. DNA for the CDR3: TGCGCCAGCAGCCAAGGGTGGTCAGGGGTGGGCAATCAGCCCCAGCATTTT.

The gene calls are TRBV14 and TRBJ2-3; 8 positions agree with TRBD2. The length of the CDR3 is 14 residues. With V trimmed by 4 bases and J by 5 bases, 5 bases remained unmatched. Germline CDR1 and CDR2: SGHDN and FVKESK. The CDR3 DNA follows: TGTGCCAGCAGCCGGCGGGGGGCCCGAGATACGCAGTATTTT. This gives the protein CASSRRGARDTQYF.